The following is a T cell receptor (beta chain) sequence with its context. The source of the sample is a study of blood T cell repertoires in COVID-19. Germline loops: CDR1 SGHTA, CDR2 FQGTGA. The CDR3 consists of 14 residues. With 3 bases removed from V and 1 base from J, the gap between germline ends came to 9 bases. Some clones are missing from TCRdb's copy, which holds only in-frame ones; the method was immunoSEQ multiplex PCR. The sample includes some 250,000 clones, over 65% of them seen just once. The sequenced sample was peripheral blood. The source of this sequence is a woman older than 75 with acute or convalescent COVID-19. This rearrangement joins TRBV7-3 to TRBJ1-1; TRBD1 might be the D (5 bases). The CDR3 region is CASSLGGPNTEAFF. CDR3 sequence (DNA): TGTGCCAGCAGCTTGGGGGGTCCGAACACTGAAGCTTTCTTT.